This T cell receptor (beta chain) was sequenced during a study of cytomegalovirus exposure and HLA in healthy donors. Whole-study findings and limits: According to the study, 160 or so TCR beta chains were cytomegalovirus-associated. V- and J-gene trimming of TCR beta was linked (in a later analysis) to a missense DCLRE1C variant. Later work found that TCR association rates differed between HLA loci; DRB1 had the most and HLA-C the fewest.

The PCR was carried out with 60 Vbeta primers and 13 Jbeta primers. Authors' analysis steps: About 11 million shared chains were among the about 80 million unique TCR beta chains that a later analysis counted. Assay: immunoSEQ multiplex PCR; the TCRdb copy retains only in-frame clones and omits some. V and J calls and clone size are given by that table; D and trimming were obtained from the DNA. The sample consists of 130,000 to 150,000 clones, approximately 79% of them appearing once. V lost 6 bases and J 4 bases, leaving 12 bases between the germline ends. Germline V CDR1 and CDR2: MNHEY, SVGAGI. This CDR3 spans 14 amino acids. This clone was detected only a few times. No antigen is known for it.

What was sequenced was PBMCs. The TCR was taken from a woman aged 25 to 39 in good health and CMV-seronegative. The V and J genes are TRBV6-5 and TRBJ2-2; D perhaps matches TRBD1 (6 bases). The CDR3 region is CASRPQGLTGELFF. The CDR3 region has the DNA TGTGCCAGCAGACCACAGGGCCTCACCGGGGAGCTGTTTTTT.